The text below deals with one TCR beta chain. This entry comes from a study of blood T cell repertoires in COVID-19. Data came from immunoSEQ multiplex PCR; TCRdb stores just in-frame clones and leaves some out. This table has about 160,000 clones, 70% to 80% appearing once. Trimming took 0 bases from V and 3 from J; bases not matched to a gene: 3. The CDR3 totals 15 residues. Per germline, CDR1 SGHVS and CDR2 FNYEAQ. The chain is built from TRBV7-6 and TRBJ2-7; 9 bases agree with TRBD2. This TCR was recovered from a woman in her fifties or sixties with COVID-19, enrolled during active disease. Sample: peripheral blood. The CDR3 loop reads CASSLAAGGGYEQYF. DNA of the CDR3: TGTGCCAGCAGCTTAGCGGCGGGGGGGGGCTACGAGCAGTACTTC.